These 16 T cell receptor beta chains were all obtained from the same sample, sequenced in a study of cytomegalovirus exposure and HLA in healthy donors. The PCR contained 60 Vbeta and 13 Jbeta primers. Some clones are missing from TCRdb's copy, which holds only in-frame ones; the method was immunoSEQ multiplex PCR. Among tens of thousands of clones, around 78% were seen once, and the ten largest hold 0.57%. Sequencing was performed on PBMCs. These receptors all come from a man aged 25 to 40 in good health and CMV-seronegative.

The chain has TRBV29-1 and TRBJ2-1, with TRBD2 matching 8 bases. CDR1 is SQVTM, CDR2 ANQGSEA, per germline. V shed 4 bases, J shed 5 bases, and the junction held 10 bases outside the gene matches. The CDR3 runs 15 residues. CDR3: CSVGPGLATNNEQFF. The DNA for the CDR3 is TGCAGCGTTGGTCCCGGACTAGCAACCAACAATGAGCAGTTCTTC.

This clone appeared a single time. The genes are TRBV7-9 and TRBJ1-5; D uncertain. CDR3 length: 13 residues. Germline CDR1 and CDR2: SEHNR and FQNEAQ (reference sequence). V shed 5 bases and J shed 0 bases, with 5 bases lying between them. In DNA, the CDR3 is TGTGCCAGCAGCCGTAGTAGCAATCAGCCCCAGCATTTT. It yields the protein CASSRSSNQPQHF.

V is TRBV19 and J is TRBJ2-3; 7 nucleotides match TRBD1. The germline V gene encodes CDR1 LNHDA and CDR2 SQIVND (reference sequence). Trimming removed 6 bases from V and 0 bases from J; junction bases left unmatched: 9. The CDR3 is 16 residues long. This CDR3 is CASRSLPGQSTDTQYF. For the CDR3, the DNA is TGTGCCAGTAGATCCTTACCGGGACAGAGCACAGATACGCAGTATTTT.

The chain has TRBV7-8 and TRBJ2-5; perhaps TRBD2 as D (7 bases). The CDR3 covers 19 residues. Per germline, CDR1 SGHVS and CDR2 FQNEAQ. V lost 1 base and J lost 4, with 25 bases in between. The CDR3 here is CASSLGNRGATGLGETQYF. The CDR3 nucleotides are TGTGCCAGCAGCTTAGGCAACCGGGGGGCCACAGGGCTGGGAGAGACCCAGTACTTC.

This chain connects TRBV19 to TRBJ1-2, with D perhaps TRBD1 (6 bases). V was cut by 4 bases and J by 6 bases, with 21 bases left in between. The CDR3 totals 16 residues. The germline CDR1 and CDR2 sequences are LNHDA and SQIVND (reference sequence). The CDR3 loop is CASSTLQIGRGDGYTF. In DNA form, the CDR3 reads TGTGCCAGTAGTACTCTCCAAATCGGCAGGGGCGATGGCTACACCTTC.

Only a few counts were recorded for this clone. The chain recombines TRBV5-1 with TRBJ1-1, with D unclear. The CDR3 totals 13 residues. Germline V gives CDR1 SGHRS, CDR2 YFSETQ. Deletions cut 5 bases from V and 1 base from J, with 9 bases between. CDR3 nucleotide sequence: TGCGCCAGCAGGGTTTTAGAGAACACTGAAGCTTTCTTT. Its protein product is CASRVLENTEAFF. Based on the CDR3 plus reference TRBV5-1 and TRBJ1-1, the full variable domain is KAGVTQTPRYLIKTRGQQVTLSCSPISGHRSVSWYQQTPGQGLQFLFEYFSETQRNKGNFPGRFSGRQFSNSRSEMNVSTLELGDSALYLCASRVLENTEAFFGQGTRLTVV.

This clone turned up a few times. This sequence joins TRBV18 and TRBJ1-1; D gene uncertain. The CDR3 runs to 13 residues. Germline CDR1 KGHSH, CDR2 LQKENI. V was trimmed by 3 bases and J by 3 bases, leaving 8 bases between them. The CDR3 nucleotides read TGTGCCAGCTCACCCTACTTGGACACTGAAGCTTTCTTT. It is translated as CASSPYLDTEAFF. Full variable domain (rest looked up from reference TRBV18 and TRBJ1-1): NAGVMQNPRHLVRRRGQEARLRCSPMKGHSHVYWYRQLPEEGLKFMVYLQKENIIDESGMPKERFSAEFPKEGPSILRIQQVVRGDSAAYFCASSPYLDTEAFFGQGTRLTVV.

This rearrangement joins TRBV7-2 to TRBJ1-2, with D perhaps matching TRBD1 (5 bases). Germline V CDR1 and CDR2: SGHTA, FQGNSA. The CDR3 has 13 residues. Trimming removed 1 base at V and 3 bases at J, with 6 bases between. This chain's CDR3 is CASSLGRDYGYTF. The DNA for the CDR3 is TGTGCCAGCAGCTTAGGCAGGGACTATGGCTACACCTTC. The full variable domain, its missing parts supplied by reference TRBV7-2 and TRBJ1-2, is GAGVSQSPSNKVTEKGKDVELRCDPISGHTALYWYRQSLGQGLEFLIYFQGNSAPDKSGLPSDRFSAERTGGSVSTLTIQRTQQEDSAVYLCASSLGRDYGYTFGSGTRLTVV.

The V gene is TRBV7-3, the J gene TRBJ1-1, with 9 bases matching TRBD1. Trimming at V came to 5 bases and at J to 4 bases, leaving 5 bases not matched to a gene. The CDR3 is made up of 14 amino acids. Germline assignment: CDR1 SGHTA and CDR2 FQGTGA. This chain's CDR3 is CASSPTGGLTEAFF. The CDR3, as DNA: TGTGCCAGCAGCCCGACAGGGGGTCTCACTGAAGCTTTCTTT.

The gene calls are TRBV10-3 and TRBJ2-2; D remains ambiguous. The length of the CDR3 is 15 residues. Germline CDR1 is ENHRY and CDR2 is SYGVKD. The germline V and J ends were trimmed by 0 bases and 5 bases, with 10 bases remaining between them. This CDR3 is CAISESGDGTGELFF. In DNA, the CDR3 is TGTGCCATCAGTGAGTCCGGAGACGGAACCGGGGAGCTGTTTTTT.

This clone has a handful of counts. The gene calls are TRBV4-1 and TRBJ1-3; D gene unclear. Germline V gene lookup returns CDR1 MGHRA and CDR2 YSYEKL. V shed 1 base and J shed 11 bases, with 9 bases lying between them. CDR3 size: 12 residues. The CDR3 protein is CASSQVNSPIYF. The CDR3 region has the DNA TGCGCCAGCAGCCAAGTTAACTCTCCCATATATTTT.

This rearrangement joins TRBV10-1 to TRBJ1-2; D may be TRBD1 (5 bases). This CDR3 is built from 17 residues. V dropped 1 base and J dropped 0 bases, with 15 bases sitting between them. Germline-derived CDR1 and CDR2 are WNHNN and SYGVQD (reference sequence). The CDR3 DNA sequence: TGCGCCAGCAGTGAGTGTGGTAGGGGCGGGGCTAACTATGGCTACACCTTC. Amino acids: CASSECGRGGANYGYTF.

The V gene is TRBV5-1, the J gene TRBJ1-2, with 7 positions matching TRBD1. J was trimmed by 7 bases and V by 2 bases; bases with no gene match: 11. The CDR3 is 15 residues long. CDR1 and CDR2 from the germline V gene are SGHRS and YFSETQ. CDR3 region: CASSLGQVYSGGYTF. DNA for the CDR3: TGCGCCAGCAGCTTAGGACAGGTCTATTCGGGTGGCTACACCTTC.

In its sample, this clone was seen once. The genes are TRBV7-9 and TRBJ2-1; D perhaps matches TRBD2 (6 bases). V shed 6 bases and J shed 5 bases, with 14 bases lying between them. The germline gives CDR1 SEHNR, CDR2 FQNEAQ (reference sequence). The CDR3 covers 14 residues. CDR3 protein: CASRKGLLDNEQFF. CDR3 sequence (DNA): TGTGCCAGCAGAAAGGGACTTCTTGACAATGAGCAGTTCTTC.

The gene calls are TRBV5-6 and TRBJ2-7, with a weak D call TRBD2 (5 bases). This CDR3 has 15 residues. Germline V lookup: CDR1 SGHDT, CDR2 YYEEEE. The V end was cut by 3 bases, the J end by 4 bases, with 17 bases between. CDR3 amino acids: CASSSLFYGEYEQYV. The CDR3, as DNA: TGTGCCAGCAGCTCGCTCTTCTACGGGGAATACGAGCAGTACGTC.

The chain links TRBV27 to TRBJ1-2; possible D gene TRBD1, 5 bases. The CDR3 is 13 amino acids. Trimming left V 3 bases short and J 8 bases short, with 13 bases between. Germline V gene data show CDR1 as MNHEY and CDR2 as SMNVEV (reference sequence). The CDR3 sequence: CASSLSGVGGYTF. CDR3 in DNA: TGTGCCAGCAGTTTGTCGGGGGTGGGGGGCTACACCTTC.